This is a list of T cell receptor beta chains from one sample in a study of blood T cell repertoires in COVID-19. The table came from immunoSEQ multiplex PCR; TCRdb's copy has only in-frame clones and leaves some out. The table has about 70,000 clones, 65% to 90% seen once. Sequenced input: peripheral blood. The receptors originated from a man at least 80 years old with acute or convalescent COVID-19. CDR3s include the opening cysteine and the closing phenylalanine or tryptophan. The order of the fields is D gene, J gene, clone size, V gene, CDR3 DNA, CDR3 protein. A D gene is named only where the DNA matches it firmly. Size is stated for part of the rows, as once, few or many counts, or as a class when the clone is expanded.

>.|TRBJ2-1|once|TRBV5-5
TGTGCCAGCAGCCCACTCGTACAGGGCAGATCCGACAATGAGCAGTTCTTC
CASSPLVQGRSDNEQFF
>.|TRBJ2-1|.|TRBV4-2
TGTGCCAGCAGCGCCCGAGGGGGGGGCTATTCGAATCAATACAATGAGCAGTTCTTC
CASSARGGGYSNQYNEQFF
>TRBD1|TRBJ1-1|.|TRBV6-5
TGTGCCAGCAGTTACGCCGACAGGGGAGCTGAAGCTTTCTTT
CASSYADRGAEAFF
>.|TRBJ2-5|.|TRBV29-1
TGCAGCGTTGAAGATCCGGTATCGCGAGAGACCCAGTACTTC
CSVEDPVSRETQYF
>TRBD2|TRBJ2-3|.|TRBV5-1
TGCGCCAGCAGCCTAACTAGCGCTAGCACAGATACGCAGTATTTT
CASSLTSASTDTQYF
>.|TRBJ2-3|.|TRBV11-2
TGTGCCAGCAGCTTGGGCCCCAAGGATACGCAGTATTTT
CASSLGPKDTQYF
>.|TRBJ2-6|.|TRBV27
TGTGCCAGCACCCCCCGGGGGGCCAACGTCCTGACTTTC
CASTPRGANVLTF
>TRBD2|TRBJ2-7|.|TRBV19
TGTGCCAGTAGTAGTACGGGGACTAGCGGGGGTTCCTACGAGCAGTACTTC
CASSSTGTSGGSYEQYF
>.|TRBJ1-4|.|TRBV7-2
TGTGCCAGCAGCTTAGGGCCCGCAACTAATGAAAAACTGTTTTTT
CASSLGPATNEKLFF
>.|TRBJ1-3|.|TRBV6-5
TGTGCCAGCAGTTACCGGAGGGCTACTGGAAACACCATATATTTT
CASSYRRATGNTIYF
>TRBD1|TRBJ1-2|.|TRBV18
TGTGCCAGCTCACCGGAGGGGGCTGCGAGGGGCTACACCTTC
CASSPEGAARGYTF